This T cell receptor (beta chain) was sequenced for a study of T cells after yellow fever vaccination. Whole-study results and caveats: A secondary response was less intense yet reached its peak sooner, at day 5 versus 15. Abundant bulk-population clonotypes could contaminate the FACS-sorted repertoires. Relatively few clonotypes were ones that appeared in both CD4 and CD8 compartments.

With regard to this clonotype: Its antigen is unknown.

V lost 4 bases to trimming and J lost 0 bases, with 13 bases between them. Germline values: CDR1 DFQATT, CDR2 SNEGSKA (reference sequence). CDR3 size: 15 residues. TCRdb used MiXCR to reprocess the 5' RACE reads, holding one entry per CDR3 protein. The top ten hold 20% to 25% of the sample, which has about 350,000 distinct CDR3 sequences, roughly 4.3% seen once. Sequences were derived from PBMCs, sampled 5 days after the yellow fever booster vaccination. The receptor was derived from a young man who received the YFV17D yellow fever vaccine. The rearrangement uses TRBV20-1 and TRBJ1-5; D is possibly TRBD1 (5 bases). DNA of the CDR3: TGCAGTGCTACTACCCTGGGACTTAGCAATCAGCCCCAGCATTTT. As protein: CSATTLGLSNQPQHF.